This entry features one T cell receptor beta chain sequence. The data belong to a study of control samples from healthy donors and cancer patients. The protocol was immunoSEQ multiplex PCR, while the TCRdb copy is restricted to in-frame clones and leaves out a portion. The sample lists around 51,000 clones, about nine tenths occurring once. The sequenced sample consisted of PBMCs. The source is a man aged 45 to 65 with head and neck cancer.

DNA for the CDR3: TGTGCCAGCAGTCTGGGACAGATGAACACTGAAGCTTTCTTT. Its protein product is CASSLGQMNTEAFF. The chain links TRBV28 to TRBJ1-1; 7 bases align to TRBD1. V dropped 5 bases and J dropped 0; count of bases not matched to a gene: 3. Germline V gives CDR1 MDHEN, CDR2 SYDVKM. There are 14 residues in the CDR3.